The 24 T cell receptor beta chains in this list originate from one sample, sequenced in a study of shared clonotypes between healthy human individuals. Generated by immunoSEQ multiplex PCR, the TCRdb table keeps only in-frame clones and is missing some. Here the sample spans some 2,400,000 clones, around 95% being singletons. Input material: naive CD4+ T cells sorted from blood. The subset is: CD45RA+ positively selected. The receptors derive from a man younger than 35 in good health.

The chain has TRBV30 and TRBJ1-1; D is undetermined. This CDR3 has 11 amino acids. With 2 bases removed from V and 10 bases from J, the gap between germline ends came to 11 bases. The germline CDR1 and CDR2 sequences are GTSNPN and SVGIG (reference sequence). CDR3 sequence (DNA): TGTGCCTGGAGTCGTGAAGTGGGAGCTTTCTTT. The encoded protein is CAWSREVGAFF.

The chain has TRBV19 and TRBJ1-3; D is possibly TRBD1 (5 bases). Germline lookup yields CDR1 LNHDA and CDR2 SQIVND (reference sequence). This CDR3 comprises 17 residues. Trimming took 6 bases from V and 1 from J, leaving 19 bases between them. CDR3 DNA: TGTGCCAGTAGGACGACAGCCGCCATGTCTTCTGGAAACACCATATATTTT. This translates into CASRTTAAMSSGNTIYF.

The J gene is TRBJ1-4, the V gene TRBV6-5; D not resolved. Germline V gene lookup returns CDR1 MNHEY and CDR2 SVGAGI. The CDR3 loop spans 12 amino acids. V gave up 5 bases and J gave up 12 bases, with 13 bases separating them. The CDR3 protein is CASSPNGLELFF. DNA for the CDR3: TGTGCCAGCAGTCCAAACGGACTGGAACTGTTTTTT.

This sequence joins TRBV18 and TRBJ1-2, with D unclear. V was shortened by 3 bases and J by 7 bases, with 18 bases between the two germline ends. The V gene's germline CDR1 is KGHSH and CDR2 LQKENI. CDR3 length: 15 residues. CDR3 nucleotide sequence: TGTGCCAGCTCACCTAATATAGGCCACACGAGTGGCTACACCTTC. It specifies CASSPNIGHTSGYTF.

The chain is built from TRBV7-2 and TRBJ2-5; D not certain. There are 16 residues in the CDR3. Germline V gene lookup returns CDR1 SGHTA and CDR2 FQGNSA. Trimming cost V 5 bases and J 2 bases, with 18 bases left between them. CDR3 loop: CASSLWTISPQETQYF. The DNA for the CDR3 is TGTGCCAGCAGCCTATGGACGATAAGTCCTCAAGAGACCCAGTACTTC.

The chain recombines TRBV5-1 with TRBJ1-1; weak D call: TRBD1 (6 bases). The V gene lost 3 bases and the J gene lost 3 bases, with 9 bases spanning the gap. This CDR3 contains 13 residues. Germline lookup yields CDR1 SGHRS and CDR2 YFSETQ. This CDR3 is CASSSDRDTEAFF. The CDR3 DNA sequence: TGCGCCAGCAGCTCGGACAGAGACACTGAAGCTTTCTTT.

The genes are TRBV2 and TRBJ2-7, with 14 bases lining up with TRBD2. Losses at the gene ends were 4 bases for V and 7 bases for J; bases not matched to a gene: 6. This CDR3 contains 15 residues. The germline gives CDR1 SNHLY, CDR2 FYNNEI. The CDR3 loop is CASSAGLAGVGEQYF. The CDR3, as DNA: TGTGCCAGCAGTGCGGGACTAGCGGGAGTGGGGGAGCAGTACTTC.

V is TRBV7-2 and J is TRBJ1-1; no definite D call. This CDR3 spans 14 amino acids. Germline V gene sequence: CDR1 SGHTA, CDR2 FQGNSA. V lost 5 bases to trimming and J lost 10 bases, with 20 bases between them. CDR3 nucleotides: TGTGCCAGCAGCCCCACCGGGCCCCAAGGGCGAGCTTTCTTT. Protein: CASSPTGPQGRAFF.

In DNA form, the CDR3 reads TGTGCCAGCAGCCCCGGGACAGGGTTATACGAGCAGTACTTC. Translation: CASSPGTGLYEQYF. The chain is built from TRBV5-6 and TRBJ2-7, with 9 positions matching TRBD1. Germline V gene sequence: CDR1 SGHDT, CDR2 YYEEEE. The CDR3 sequence is 14 residues long. V gave up 4 bases and J gave up 4 bases; unmatched junction bases: 6.

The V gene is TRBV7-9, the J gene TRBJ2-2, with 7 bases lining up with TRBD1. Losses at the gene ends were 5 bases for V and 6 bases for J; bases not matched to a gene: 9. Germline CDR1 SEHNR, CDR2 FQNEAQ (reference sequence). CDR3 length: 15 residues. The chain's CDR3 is CASSLMTGISGELFF. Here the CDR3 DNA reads TGTGCCAGCAGCCTAATGACAGGGATTTCCGGGGAGCTGTTTTTT.

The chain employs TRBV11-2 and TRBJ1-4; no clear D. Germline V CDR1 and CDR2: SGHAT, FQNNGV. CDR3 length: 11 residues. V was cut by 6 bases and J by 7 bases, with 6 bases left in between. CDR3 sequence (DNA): TGTGCCAGCAGTTTCGGTGAAAAACTGTTTTTT. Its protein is CASSFGEKLFF.

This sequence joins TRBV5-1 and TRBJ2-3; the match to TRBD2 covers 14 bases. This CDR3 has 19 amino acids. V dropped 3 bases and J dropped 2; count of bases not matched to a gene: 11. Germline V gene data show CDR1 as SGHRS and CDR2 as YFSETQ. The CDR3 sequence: CASSWPPGLAGEYTDTQYF. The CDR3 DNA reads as TGCGCCAGCAGCTGGCCTCCGGGACTAGCGGGAGAGTACACAGATACGCAGTATTTT.

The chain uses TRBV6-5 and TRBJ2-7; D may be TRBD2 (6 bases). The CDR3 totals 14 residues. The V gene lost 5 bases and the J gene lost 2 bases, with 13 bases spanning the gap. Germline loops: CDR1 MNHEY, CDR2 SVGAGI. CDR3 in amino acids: CASSRTIQPYEQYF. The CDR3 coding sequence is TGTGCCAGCAGTCGGACTATCCAGCCCTACGAGCAGTACTTC.

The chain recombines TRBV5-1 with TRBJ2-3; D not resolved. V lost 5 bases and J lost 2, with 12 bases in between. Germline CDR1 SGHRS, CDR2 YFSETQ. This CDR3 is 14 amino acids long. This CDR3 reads CASRPSTYTDTQYF. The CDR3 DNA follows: TGCGCCAGCAGGCCGTCCACGTACACAGATACGCAGTATTTT. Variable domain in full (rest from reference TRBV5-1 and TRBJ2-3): KAGVTQTPRYLIKTRGQQVTLSCSPISGHRSVSWYQQTPGQGLQFLFEYFSETQRNKGNFPGRFSGRQFSNSRSEMNVSTLELGDSALYLCASRPSTYTDTQYFGPGTRLTVL.

This chain's CDR3 is CASSLVQGGETQYF. In DNA, the CDR3 is TGCGCCAGCAGCTTGGTACAGGGGGGAGAGACCCAGTACTTC. The rearrangement joins TRBV5-1 to TRBJ2-5; 8 bases fit TRBD1. The CDR3 totals 14 residues. J lost 4 bases, V lost 0 bases, and 2 bases had no gene match. Germline CDR1 SGHRS, CDR2 YFSETQ.

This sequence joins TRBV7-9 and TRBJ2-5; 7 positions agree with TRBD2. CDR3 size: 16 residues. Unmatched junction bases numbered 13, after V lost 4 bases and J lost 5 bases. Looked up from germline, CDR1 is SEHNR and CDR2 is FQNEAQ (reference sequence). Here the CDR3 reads CASSYKPGGSMETQYF. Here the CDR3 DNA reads TGTGCCAGCAGCTATAAGCCTGGCGGGAGTATGGAGACCCAGTACTTC. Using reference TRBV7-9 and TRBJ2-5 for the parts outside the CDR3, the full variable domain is DTGVSQNPRHKITKRGQNVTFRCDPISEHNRLYWYRQTLGQGPEFLTYFQNEAQLEKSRLLSDRFSAERPKGSFSTLEIQRTEQGDSAMYLCASSYKPGGSMETQYFGPGTRLLVL.

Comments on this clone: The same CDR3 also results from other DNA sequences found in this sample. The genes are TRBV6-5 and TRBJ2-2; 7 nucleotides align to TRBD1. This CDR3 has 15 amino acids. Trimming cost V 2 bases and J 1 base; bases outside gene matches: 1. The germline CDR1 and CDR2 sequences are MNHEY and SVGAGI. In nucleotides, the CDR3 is TGTGCCAGCAGTTACGGGACAGTGAACACCGGGGAGCTGTTTTTT. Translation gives CASSYGTVNTGELFF.

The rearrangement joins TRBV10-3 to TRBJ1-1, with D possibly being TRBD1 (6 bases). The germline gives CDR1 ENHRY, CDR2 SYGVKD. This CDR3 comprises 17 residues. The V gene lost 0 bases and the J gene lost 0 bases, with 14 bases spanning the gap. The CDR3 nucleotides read TGTGCCATCAGTGAGTCCGGAGGACAGTTCCTGAACACTGAAGCTTTCTTT. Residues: CAISESGGQFLNTEAFF.

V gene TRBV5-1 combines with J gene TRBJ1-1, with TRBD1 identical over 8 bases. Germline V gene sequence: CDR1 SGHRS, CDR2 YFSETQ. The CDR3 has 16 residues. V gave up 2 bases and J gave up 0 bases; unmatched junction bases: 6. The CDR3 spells CASSFTGGPMNTEAFF. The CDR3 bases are TGCGCCAGCAGCTTTACAGGGGGGCCGATGAACACTGAAGCTTTCTTT.

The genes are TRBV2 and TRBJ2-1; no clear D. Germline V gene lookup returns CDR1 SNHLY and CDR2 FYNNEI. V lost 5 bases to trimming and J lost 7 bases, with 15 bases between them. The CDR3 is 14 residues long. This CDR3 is CASSIRMVENEQFF. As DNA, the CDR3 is TGTGCCAGCAGTATACGGATGGTAGAAAATGAGCAGTTCTTC.

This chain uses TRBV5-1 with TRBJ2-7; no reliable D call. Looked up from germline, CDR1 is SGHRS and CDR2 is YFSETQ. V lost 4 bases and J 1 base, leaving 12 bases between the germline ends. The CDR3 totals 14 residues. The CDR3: CASSTGVTSYEQYF. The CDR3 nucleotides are TGCGCCAGCAGCACCGGAGTTACTTCCTACGAGCAGTACTTC.

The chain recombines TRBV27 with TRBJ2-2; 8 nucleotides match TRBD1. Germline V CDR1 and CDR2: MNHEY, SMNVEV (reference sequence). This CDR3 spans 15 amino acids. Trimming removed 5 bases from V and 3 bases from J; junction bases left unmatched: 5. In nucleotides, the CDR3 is TGTGCCAGCAGTACGGGACAGGTTTACACCGGGGAGCTGTTTTTT. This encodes CASSTGQVYTGELFF.

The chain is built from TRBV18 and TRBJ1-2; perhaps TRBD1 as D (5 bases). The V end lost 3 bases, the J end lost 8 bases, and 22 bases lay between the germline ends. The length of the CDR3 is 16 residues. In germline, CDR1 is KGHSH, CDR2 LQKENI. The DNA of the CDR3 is TGTGCCAGCTCACCGGGGACGTTTTTGGCCCCTTGGGGCTACACCTTC. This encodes CASSPGTFLAPWGYTF.

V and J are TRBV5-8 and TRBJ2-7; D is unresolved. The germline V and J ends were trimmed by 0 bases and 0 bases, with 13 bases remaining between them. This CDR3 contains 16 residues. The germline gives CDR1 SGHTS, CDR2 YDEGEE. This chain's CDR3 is CASSLAWNQPSYEQYF. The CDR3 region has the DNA TGTGCCAGCAGCTTGGCATGGAACCAGCCCTCCTACGAGCAGTACTTC.